Each of the 19 T cell receptor beta chains below was sequenced from the same sample in a study of blood T cell repertoires in COVID-19 (dated by TCRdb to the early 2020s). Receptors were amplified or captured by the immunoSEQ multiplex PCR assay. TCRdb mirrors the immuneACCESS table, restricted to in-frame sequences. Some clones are absent from its copies; in checked studies, under half trace to an unresolved V gene, and the reason for the others is unknown. In all, the sample holds nearly 50,000 clones, and 70% to 90% of those were seen once. Around 5% of the sample comes from the top ten. Sequenced material: peripheral blood. The receptors stem from a man aged 35-49 years with active COVID-19.

This chain uses TRBV11-2 with TRBJ2-7; 11 nucleotides agree with TRBD1. CDR1 is SGHAT and CDR2 is FQNNGV in the germline V gene. There are 14 residues in the CDR3. The V segment lost 4 bases and the J segment 3 bases; nucleotides outside the gene matches: 2. CDR3 coding DNA: TGTGCCAGCAGCTGGGACAGGGGGGACTACGAGCAGTACTTC. This codes for CASSWDRGDYEQYF.

This clone is a singleton in its sample. This sequence joins TRBV28 and TRBJ2-1, with D possibly TRBD1 on 5 matching bases. Germline V lookup: CDR1 MDHEN, CDR2 SYDVKM. The CDR3 contains 16 residues. Trimming removed 6 bases at V and 0 bases at J, with 15 bases between. The CDR3 DNA follows: TGTGCCAGCAGCGCACGACTGGGGCGCTCCTACAATGAGCAGTTCTTC. Translated, it gives CASSARLGRSYNEQFF.

CDR3 DNA: TGTGCCAGCAGTTTATACAGGTTCCTCTACGAGCAGTACTTC. It codes for CASSLYRFLYEQYF. This chain joins TRBV27 and TRBJ2-7; tentative D call: TRBD1 (5 bases). From germline, CDR1 is MNHEY and CDR2 SMNVEV (reference sequence). Trimming stripped 1 base from V and 3 bases from J, with 10 bases between. The CDR3 consists of 14 residues.

This clone occurred a few times. J is TRBJ2-7 and V is TRBV18; 8 bases fit TRBD1. The CDR3 length is 15 residues. Germline V CDR1 and CDR2: KGHSH, LQKENI. With V trimmed by 0 bases and J by 7 bases, 8 bases remained unmatched. CDR3 bases: TGTGCCAGCTCACCACCGGCCCAGGGGGCAGGAGAGCAGTACTTC. It yields the protein CASSPPAQGAGEQYF.

This sequence joins TRBV27 and TRBJ2-7; perhaps TRBD1 as D (5 bases). Germline CDR1 and CDR2: MNHEY and SMNVEV (reference sequence). The V gene lost 4 bases and the J gene lost 5 bases, with 12 bases spanning the gap. The CDR3 is 13 amino acids. CDR3 nucleotide sequence: TGTGCCAGCAGTTCCCCAGGGATCCACGAGCAGTACTTC. It is translated as CASSSPGIHEQYF.

This chain joins TRBV27 and TRBJ1-6; D may be TRBD1 (6 bases). Trimming left V 5 bases short and J 7 bases short, with 15 bases between. The germline CDR1 and CDR2 sequences are MNHEY and SMNVEV (reference sequence). The CDR3 length is 15 residues. The CDR3 loop is CASSPRGRGNSPLHF. DNA of the CDR3: TGTGCCAGCAGTCCCCGGGGGAGGGGGAATTCACCCCTCCACTTT.

V gene TRBV6-6 combines with J gene TRBJ1-2, with TRBD1 matching 7 bases. The CDR3 is made up of 12 amino acids. V was pared by 5 bases and J by 8 bases, with 5 bases of the junction left unmatched. The germline gives CDR1 MNHNY, CDR2 SVGAGI (reference sequence). The CDR3: CASSRQGRGYTF. CDR3 in DNA: TGTGCCAGCAGTCGACAGGGCCGGGGCTACACCTTC.

This rearrangement joins TRBV28 to TRBJ1-3; tentative D call: TRBD1 (5 bases). Germline V gene sequence: CDR1 MDHEN, CDR2 SYDVKM. CDR3 length equals 12 residues. The V end lost 7 bases, the J end lost 7 bases, and 11 bases lay between the germline ends. The CDR3 loop is CASMSGGNTIYF. Written as DNA, the CDR3 is TGTGCCAGCATGTCCGGGGGTAACACCATATATTTT. Looking up the rest from reference TRBV28 and TRBJ1-3 gives the full variable domain: DVKVTQSSRYLVKRTGEKVFLECVQDMDHENMFWYRQDPGLGLRLIYFSYDVKMKEKGDIPEGYSVSREKKERFSLILESASTNQTSMYLCASMSGGNTIYFGEGSWLTVV.

This chain links TRBV27 with TRBJ1-6; TRBD1 matches 8 bases. CDR1 is MNHEY, CDR2 SMNVEV, per germline (reference sequence). Trimming removed 4 bases from V and 7 bases from J; junction bases left unmatched: 24. This CDR3 spans 21 amino acids. In DNA form, the CDR3 reads TGTGCCAGCAGTTCTCAATCCTTCGGACAGGGACTTTTACCCACCAATTCACCCCTCCACTTT. Translation gives CASSSQSFGQGLLPTNSPLHF.

The rearrangement links TRBV15 to TRBJ1-1; 7 bases align to TRBD1. The CDR3 contains 15 residues. Germline loops: CDR1 LNHNV, CDR2 YYDKDF (reference sequence). J gave up 4 bases and V 5 bases, and 10 bases lay outside the gene matches. The CDR3 coding sequence is TGTGCCACCAGCGGAATCAGGGGGGAAGGCACTGAAGCTTTCTTT. Residues: CATSGIRGEGTEAFF.

The chain couples TRBV28 to TRBJ2-7; the D gene is possibly TRBD1 (6 bases). The V end was cut by 5 bases, the J end by 3 bases, with 14 bases between. The length of the CDR3 is 14 residues. CDR1 MDHEN and CDR2 SYDVKM come from the germline V gene. CDR3 protein: CASSPDRLGYEQYF. CDR3 DNA sequence: TGTGCCAGCAGTCCCGACAGGCTCGGCTACGAGCAGTACTTC. The whole variable domain, remainder taken from reference TRBV28 and TRBJ2-7, is DVKVTQSSRYLVKRTGEKVFLECVQDMDHENMFWYRQDPGLGLRLIYFSYDVKMKEKGDIPEGYSVSREKKERFSLILESASTNQTSMYLCASSPDRLGYEQYFGPGTRLTVT.

This chain uses TRBV28 with TRBJ2-5; the D gene is possibly TRBD1 (5 bases). Germline-derived CDR1 and CDR2 are MDHEN and SYDVKM. The length of the CDR3 is 13 residues. Trimming pared 5 bases from V and 5 bases from J, leaving 12 bases between. CDR3 bases: TGTGCCAGCAGTACCACAGGTCCCGAGACCCAGTACTTC. Protein: CASSTTGPETQYF.

This sequence joins TRBV18 and TRBJ2-2, with TRBD1 matching 10 bases. The germline V gene has CDR1 KGHSH and CDR2 LQKENI. The CDR3 contains 17 residues. V was pared by 4 bases and J by 5 bases, with 10 bases of the junction left unmatched. The CDR3 nucleotides read TGTGCCAGCTCACTCCCACGTCGGGACAGGGGAACCGGGGAGCTGTTTTTT. Protein sequence: CASSLPRRDRGTGELFF.

The CDR3 loop is CASSPGLAASYEQYF. The DNA for the CDR3 is TGTGCCAGCAGCCCCGGACTAGCGGCTTCCTACGAGCAGTACTTC. The gene calls are TRBV7-8 and TRBJ2-7, with 10 bases matching TRBD2. Trimming cost V 5 bases and J 1 base; bases outside gene matches: 5. This CDR3 has 15 amino acids. Looked up from germline, CDR1 is SGHVS and CDR2 is FQNEAQ.

The chain links TRBV10-3 to TRBJ2-7; 9 positions agree with TRBD1. This CDR3 spans 14 amino acids. After removal of 6 bases from V and 5 bases from J, the junction contained 8 bases not matched to a gene. The germline V gene has CDR1 ENHRY and CDR2 SYGVKD. CDR3 in amino acids: CAIRTGTGLNEQYF. The CDR3 nucleotides are TGTGCCATCAGGACCGGGACAGGGCTGAACGAGCAGTACTTC.

The chain joins TRBV3-1 (or the pseudogene TRBV3-2) to TRBJ2-7; 9 nucleotides align to TRBD2. The CDR3 has 15 amino acids. The V gene end was trimmed by 1 base and the J gene end by 6 bases; junction bases not matched to a gene: 7. The V gene's germline CDR1 is LGHDT and CDR2 YNNKEL (reference sequence). The CDR3 coding sequence is TGTGCCAGCAGCCAAGGAATGCGGGAGGGTGGCGAGCAGTACTTC. As protein: CASSQGMREGGEQYF.

The J gene is TRBJ2-1, the V gene TRBV6-5, with D possibly being TRBD2 (5 bases). Per the germline V gene, CDR1 is MNHEY and CDR2 is SVGAGI. The CDR3 totals 15 residues. V gave up 0 bases and J gave up 8 bases, with 14 bases separating them. The CDR3 region has the DNA TGTGCCAGCAGTTACTCTAAGGGAGATTTCGATGAGCAGTTCTTC. Its translation: CASSYSKGDFDEQFF.

This chain joins TRBV24-1 and TRBJ2-6, with TRBD1 matching 7 bases. Germline CDR1 and CDR2: KGHDR and SFDVKD. The CDR3 loop spans 16 amino acids. V shed 4 bases and J 2 bases; nucleotides not matched to a gene: 4. The chain's CDR3 is CATSDPTGPGANVLTF. The CDR3 DNA sequence: TGTGCCACCAGTGACCCGACAGGGCCTGGGGCCAACGTCCTGACTTTC.

This clone was seen only once. CDR3 nucleotides: TGTGCCACCAGTGACAGCGGGTTTAGCTCCTACGAGCAGTACTTC. This gives the protein CATSDSGFSSYEQYF. The chain combines TRBV24-1 with TRBJ2-7, with D perhaps TRBD2 (6 bases). Germline CDR1 reads KGHDR; CDR2 reads SFDVKD. The V end was cut by 4 bases, the J end by 0 bases, with 12 bases between. CDR3 length: 15 residues.